Listed below are T cell receptor beta chains from one sample, sequenced in a study of PD-1 blockade in mismatch repair-deficient tumors. Which antigens these TCRs recognize remains unknown. Using immunoSEQ multiplex PCR, the repertoire was profiled, and TCRdb retains in-frame clones only, with some absent. The sample shows approximately 9,000 clones, 80% to 95% of them seen only once. The sample here was cells cultured in vitro, taken from a patient treated with pembrolizumab. The receptors were gathered from an adult with mismatch repair-deficient cancer. The CDR3 runs from the conserved cysteine through the conserved F or W. The order of the fields is V gene, clone size, J gene, CDR3 protein. A clone size is listed for some rows: how often the clone was seen (once, few, many), or a class if it is expanded.

TRBV6-5	.	TRBJ2-2	CASSTSYTGELFF
TRBV6-1	.	TRBJ2-7	CASSSSSGGAYEQYF
TRBV9	.	TRBJ2-7	CASSPEGGSYEQYF
TRBV11-2	.	TRBJ1-2	CASSLQSSPLYGYTF
TRBV4-2	.	TRBJ2-7	CASSPLGGEQYF
TRBV7-9	.	TRBJ1-1	CASSSTTLNTEAFF
TRBV15	.	TRBJ2-2	CATSRGQERTTGELFF
TRBV4-1	few	TRBJ1-1	CASSQEQRGRTEAFF
TRBV11-3	.	TRBJ1-2	CASSPRDIHGYTF
TRBV2	once	TRBJ2-5	CASRDNYAKQETQYF
TRBV11-3	once	TRBJ2-2	CASSRGLAGGPGGELFF
TRBV30	.	TRBJ2-7	CAWSLLRGYEQYF
TRBV7-9	.	TRBJ2-2	CASSFWREIGTGELFF
TRBV4-1	.	TRBJ2-7	CASSHPAGGELVSYF
TRBV18	.	TRBJ2-7	CASSPSDLNTHEQYF
TRBV2	.	TRBJ2-3	CASSSGVFKLDTQYF
TRBV29-1	.	TRBJ2-5	CSVGFAQETQYF
TRBV21-1	.	TRBJ1-5	CASSNWGDSNQPQHF
TRBV6-6	.	TRBJ2-7	CASSYSGSYEQYF
TRBV6-5	.	TRBJ2-2	CASSYSGETGELFF
TRBV30	.	TRBJ1-1	CAWSVDRNTEAFF
TRBV5-4	.	TRBJ1-1	CASSLTALNTEAFF
TRBV5-4	.	TRBJ1-3	CASSLSGRGGNTIYF
TRBV21-1	.	TRBJ2-5	CASDFETQYF
TRBV7-2	.	TRBJ1-2	CASSLGAGGNYGYTF
TRBV7-9	.	TRBJ2-7	CASSSDLESSYEQYF
TRBV7-2	.	TRBJ1-2	CASSLTGGVGYTF
TRBV7-9	few	TRBJ1-1	CASSLGMNTEAFF
TRBV7-9	.	TRBJ1-1	CASSSTDRNTEAFF
TRBV11-3	.	TRBJ2-3	CASSYSGTSTDTQYF
TRBV5-1	.	TRBJ1-1	CASSPRGENTEAFF
TRBV4-1	few	TRBJ2-7	CASSQGQGSYEQYF